A selection of T cell receptor beta chains follows, all from one sample in a study of T cell responses to AZD1222 COVID-19 vaccine. The table came from immunoSEQ multiplex PCR; TCRdb's copy has only in-frame clones and leaves some out. The sample yields 120,000 or so clones, 84% seen once. Sequences were derived from peripheral blood, sampled 28 days after the second AZD1222 dose. Receptors were obtained from an adult who received the AZD1222 COVID-19 vaccine. CDR3s include the opening cysteine and the closing phenylalanine or tryptophan. The D gene is left open where the match is weak. Clone size is given for some rows only: seen once, a few or many times, or a class if the clone is expanded.

CDR3	DNA	size	V	J	D
CATSDPKSTGAGELFF	TGTGCCACCAGTGACCCCAAGTCAACGGGCGCCGGGGAGCTGTTTTTT	.	TRBV24-1	TRBJ2-2	.
CASSSKGTGDNEQFF	TGTGCCAGCAGTTCTAAGGGGACAGGGGACAATGAGCAGTTCTTC	once	TRBV28	TRBJ2-1	TRBD1
CASSLGLNTEAFF	TGCGCCAGCAGTTTGGGGTTGAACACTGAAGCTTTCTTT	.	TRBV5-1	TRBJ1-1	.
CASSDQGEIAAIETQYF	TGCGCCAGCAGTGACCAGGGAGAAATTGCTGCAATAGAGACCCAGTACTTC	.	TRBV10-1	TRBJ2-5	.
CASRLGAPVFYGYTF	TGTGCCAGCAGGTTGGGGGCCCCCGTATTCTATGGCTACACCTTC	.	TRBV6-5	TRBJ1-2	.
CASSPTGGSVLGYEQYF	TGTGCCAGCAGCCCCACAGGGGGCTCGGTACTGGGCTACGAGCAGTACTTC	few	TRBV4-2	TRBJ2-7	TRBD1
CATSDPRADRTNNQPQHF	TGTGCCACCAGTGACCCCCGGGCGGACAGGACCAACAATCAGCCCCAGCATTTT	.	TRBV24-1	TRBJ1-5	TRBD1
CASSNVGTAYGYTF	TGTGCCAGTAGCAACGTCGGGACAGCTTATGGCTACACCTTC	.	TRBV19	TRBJ1-2	TRBD1
CASSGPSSYEQYF	TGTGCCAGCAGCGGGCCGAGCTCCTACGAGCAGTACTTC	once	TRBV7-9	TRBJ2-7	.
CASSLRTERTEAFF	TGTGCCAGCAGCCTAAGGACAGAGAGGACTGAAGCTTTCTTT	.	TRBV28	TRBJ1-1	.
CASSYGGREAFF	TGTGCCAGCAGTTACGGTGGCCGTGAGGCTTTCTTT	.	TRBV6-5	TRBJ1-1	.
CASSLASGTEAFF	TGCGCCAGCAGCTTGGCCTCTGGGACAGAAGCTTTCTTT	.	TRBV5-1	TRBJ1-1	.
CASSLGDSMNTEAFF	TGTGCCAGCAGCTTAGGAGACAGCATGAACACTGAAGCTTTCTTT	.	TRBV7-9	TRBJ1-1	.
CASSLRTGGVYGYTF	TGCGCCAGCAGCCTGAGGACAGGGGGCGTCTATGGCTACACCTTC	.	TRBV5-1	TRBJ1-2	TRBD1
CASSTWGGSTDTQYF	TGTGCCAGCAGCACCTGGGGGGGGAGCACAGATACGCAGTATTTT	.	TRBV7-8	TRBJ2-3	TRBD2
CASRETASYEQYF	TGTGCCAGCAGAGAGACAGCCTCCTACGAGCAGTACTTC	once	TRBV6-5	TRBJ2-7	.
CASSEENGYTF	TGTGCCAGCAGTGAAGAGAATGGCTACACCTTC	.	TRBV2	TRBJ1-2	.
CASSQGGTGSYNEQFF	TGTGCCAGCAGTCAGGGGGGGACTGGGTCCTACAATGAGCAGTTCTTC	.	TRBV6-4	TRBJ2-1	.
CASSRQGDTEAFF	TGCGCCAGCAGTCGACAGGGGGACACTGAAGCTTTCTTT	.	TRBV5-1	TRBJ1-1	TRBD1
CASSNLAGAGETQYF	TGTGCCAGCAGTAACCTAGCGGGGGCTGGAGAGACCCAGTACTTC	.	TRBV9	TRBJ2-5	TRBD2
CASNTGRAGELFF	TGTGCCAGCAACACAGGGCGGGCCGGGGAGCTGTTTTTT	.	TRBV27	TRBJ2-2	.